This is a list of T cell receptor beta chains from one sample in a study of cytomegalovirus exposure and HLA in healthy donors. Method: immunoSEQ multiplex PCR; TCRdb's copy keeps in-frame clones and lacks some. The top ten hold roughly 0.75% of the sample, which has hundreds of thousands of clones, 86% seen once. Sequenced input: PBMCs. These receptors came from a woman under 30 in good health and CMV-seronegative. The CDR3 runs from the conserved cysteine through the conserved F or W. D genes are given only for firm matches. Clone size is stated in some rows and not others, as once, few, many or a class when expanded.

clone_size: -
j_call: TRBJ2-5
d_call: TRBD2
v_call: TRBV7-8
cdr3_aa: CASSLGVLTSGGQETQYF
cdr3_nt: TGTGCCAGCAGCTTAGGGGTCCTGACTAGCGGGGGCCAAGAGACCCAGTACTTC

clone_size: -
j_call: TRBJ2-6
d_call: TRBD1
v_call: TRBV7-3
cdr3_aa: CASRQSRGGPGANVLTF
cdr3_nt: TGTGCCAGCAGGCAATCACGAGGGGGCCCTGGGGCCAACGTCCTGACTTTC

clone_size: few
j_call: TRBJ1-5
d_call: TRBD1
v_call: TRBV23-1
cdr3_aa: CASSQGRPGTGGDQPQHF
cdr3_nt: TGCGCCAGCAGTCAAGGACGTCCCGGGACAGGGGGCGATCAGCCCCAGCATTTT

clone_size: -
j_call: TRBJ2-2
d_call: TRBD1
v_call: TRBV14
cdr3_aa: CASSHYRGRTGELFF
cdr3_nt: TGTGCCAGCAGCCACTACAGGGGCCGGACCGGGGAGCTGTTTTTT

clone_size: -
j_call: TRBJ2-7
d_call: -
v_call: TRBV4-1
cdr3_aa: CASSQGQEISSYEQYF
cdr3_nt: TGCGCCAGCAGCCAAGGACAGGAGATTTCTTCCTACGAGCAGTACTTC

clone_size: -
j_call: TRBJ2-3
d_call: TRBD2
v_call: TRBV28
cdr3_aa: CASSLGLAGGGDTQYF
cdr3_nt: TGTGCCAGCAGTTTAGGACTAGCGGGAGGAGGAGATACGCAGTATTTT

clone_size: -
j_call: TRBJ2-3
d_call: -
v_call: TRBV5-6
cdr3_aa: CASTLVRGTDTQYF
cdr3_nt: TGTGCCAGCACCTTGGTAAGGGGGACAGATACGCAGTATTTT

clone_size: once
j_call: TRBJ1-2
d_call: -
v_call: TRBV6-1
cdr3_aa: CASSEVEYSYGYTF
cdr3_nt: TGTGCCAGCAGTGAAGTCGAGTATAGCTATGGCTACACCTTC

clone_size: -
j_call: TRBJ1-2
d_call: -
v_call: TRBV28
cdr3_aa: CASTQDGGGYGYTF
cdr3_nt: TGTGCCAGCACCCAGGACGGGGGGGGCTATGGCTACACCTTC

clone_size: once
j_call: TRBJ1-5
d_call: -
v_call: TRBV11-3
cdr3_aa: CASSLGVRRGSNQPQHF
cdr3_nt: TGTGCCAGCAGCTTAGGGGTCAGGCGGGGGAGCAATCAGCCCCAGCATTTT

clone_size: -
j_call: TRBJ2-1
d_call: TRBD1
v_call: TRBV2
cdr3_aa: CASRPGTADRYNEQFF
cdr3_nt: TGTGCCAGCAGGCCCGGGACAGCCGACCGCTACAATGAGCAGTTCTTC

clone_size: few
j_call: TRBJ1-2
d_call: -
v_call: TRBV6-5
cdr3_aa: CASRAREGANYGYTF
cdr3_nt: TGTGCCAGCAGAGCCAGGGAGGGAGCCAACTATGGCTACACCTTC

clone_size: -
j_call: TRBJ1-2
d_call: -
v_call: TRBV7-9
cdr3_aa: CASTLRGSELYGYTF
cdr3_nt: TGTGCCAGCACCCTCCGAGGTTCAGAACTCTATGGCTACACCTTC

clone_size: -
j_call: TRBJ2-7
d_call: -
v_call: TRBV13
cdr3_aa: CASSPHYEQYF
cdr3_nt: TGTGCCAGCAGCCCCCACTACGAGCAGTACTTC

clone_size: -
j_call: TRBJ2-5
d_call: TRBD2
v_call: TRBV5-1
cdr3_aa: CASSPGGGGQETQYF
cdr3_nt: TGCGCCAGCAGCCCGGGCGGCGGGGGACAAGAGACCCAGTACTTC

clone_size: -
j_call: TRBJ2-2
d_call: TRBD2
v_call: TRBV4-2
cdr3_aa: CASSQDPSGTYTGELFF
cdr3_nt: TGTGCCAGCAGCCAAGATCCCAGCGGGACTTACACCGGGGAGCTGTTTTTT

clone_size: -
j_call: TRBJ1-2
d_call: -
v_call: TRBV30
cdr3_aa: CAWSVHEIRHYGYTF
cdr3_nt: TGTGCCTGGAGTGTACACGAAATCCGCCACTATGGCTACACCTTC

clone_size: -
j_call: TRBJ2-1
d_call: TRBD2
v_call: TRBV27
cdr3_aa: CASSVLGVGGGSYNEQFF
cdr3_nt: TGTGCCAGCAGTGTCCTGGGGGTAGGCGGGGGCTCCTACAATGAGCAGTTCTTC

clone_size: few
j_call: TRBJ1-5
d_call: -
v_call: TRBV27
cdr3_aa: CASSQSRGRQPQHF
cdr3_nt: TGTGCCAGCAGCCAATCGCGAGGAAGGCAGCCCCAGCATTTT

clone_size: -
j_call: TRBJ2-7
d_call: -
v_call: TRBV28
cdr3_aa: CASSFGSVSYEQYF
cdr3_nt: TGTGCCAGCAGTTTCGGTAGCGTTTCCTACGAGCAGTACTTC

clone_size: -
j_call: TRBJ1-1
d_call: TRBD1
v_call: TRBV29-1
cdr3_aa: CSATGVREGTEAFF
cdr3_nt: TGCAGCGCCACAGGGGTCAGGGAAGGTACTGAAGCTTTCTTT

clone_size: -
j_call: TRBJ2-6
d_call: -
v_call: TRBV29-1
cdr3_aa: CSVEEGGSGANVLTF
cdr3_nt: TGCAGCGTTGAAGAGGGAGGTTCTGGGGCCAACGTCCTGACTTTC

clone_size: -
j_call: TRBJ2-7
d_call: TRBD1
v_call: TRBV5-4
cdr3_aa: CASSPGQGVYEQYF
cdr3_nt: TGTGCCAGCAGCCCCGGACAGGGGGTCTACGAGCAGTACTTC

clone_size: few
j_call: TRBJ1-1
d_call: -
v_call: TRBV5-1
cdr3_aa: CASSLVVNTEAFF
cdr3_nt: TGCGCCAGCAGCTTGGTAGTGAACACTGAAGCTTTCTTT

clone_size: -
j_call: TRBJ1-1
d_call: TRBD1
v_call: TRBV9
cdr3_aa: CASSEDRGRPNTEAFF
cdr3_nt: TGTGCCAGCAGCGAGGACAGGGGACGGCCCAACACTGAAGCTTTCTTT

clone_size: -
j_call: TRBJ2-5
d_call: TRBD2
v_call: TRBV6-4
cdr3_aa: CASREGLAGEIETQYF
cdr3_nt: TGTGCCAGCAGAGAAGGACTAGCGGGAGAGATAGAGACCCAGTACTTC

clone_size: few
j_call: TRBJ1-2
d_call: TRBD1
v_call: TRBV18
cdr3_aa: CASSPAGTEINYGYTF
cdr3_nt: TGTGCCAGCTCACCAGCCGGGACAGAGATTAACTATGGCTACACCTTC

clone_size: -
j_call: TRBJ2-2
d_call: -
v_call: TRBV25-1
cdr3_aa: CAKGLPRKLFF
cdr3_nt: TGTGCCAAGGGACTCCCAAGGAAGCTGTTTTTT

clone_size: -
j_call: TRBJ1-1
d_call: -
v_call: TRBV15
cdr3_aa: CATSMEGQMNTEAFF
cdr3_nt: TGTGCCACCAGCATGGAGGGCCAGATGAACACTGAAGCTTTCTTT

clone_size: -
j_call: TRBJ1-2
d_call: -
v_call: TRBV5-6
cdr3_aa: CASGIWGGDYGYTF
cdr3_nt: TGTGCCAGCGGGATCTGGGGCGGGGACTATGGCTACACCTTC

clone_size: -
j_call: TRBJ1-4
d_call: TRBD1
v_call: TRBV19
cdr3_aa: CASSPNYRTGLDEKLFF
cdr3_nt: TGTGCCAGTAGTCCAAACTACCGGACAGGTTTGGATGAAAAACTGTTTTTT

clone_size: -
j_call: TRBJ2-1
d_call: TRBD1
v_call: TRBV13
cdr3_aa: CASRRGTAPVPEQFF
cdr3_nt: TGTGCCAGCAGACGAGGGACAGCCCCGGTCCCTGAGCAGTTCTTC

clone_size: -
j_call: TRBJ2-7
d_call: -
v_call: TRBV28
cdr3_aa: CASSETGYEQYF
cdr3_nt: TGTGCCAGCAGTGAAACAGGGTACGAGCAGTACTTC

clone_size: -
j_call: TRBJ2-1
d_call: -
v_call: TRBV11-2
cdr3_aa: CASSLDHNFPNEQFF
cdr3_nt: TGTGCCAGCAGCTTAGATCATAACTTCCCCAATGAGCAGTTCTTC

clone_size: -
j_call: TRBJ1-4
d_call: -
v_call: TRBV28
cdr3_aa: CASMPKGHATNEKLFF
cdr3_nt: TGTGCCAGCATGCCGAAGGGGCATGCAACTAATGAAAAACTGTTTTTT

clone_size: -
j_call: TRBJ1-5
d_call: -
v_call: TRBV20-1
cdr3_aa: CSAPLGEPQHF
cdr3_nt: TGCAGTGCTCCCTTAGGGGAGCCCCAGCATTTT

clone_size: -
j_call: TRBJ2-3
d_call: -
v_call: TRBV27
cdr3_aa: CASSLDDTRGTDTQYF
cdr3_nt: TGTGCCAGCAGTTTAGACGACACAAGAGGCACAGATACGCAGTATTTT

clone_size: few
j_call: TRBJ1-1
d_call: -
v_call: TRBV4-1
cdr3_aa: CASSQVRQANTEAFF
cdr3_nt: TGCGCCAGCAGCCAAGTAAGACAAGCGAACACTGAAGCTTTCTTT

clone_size: -
j_call: TRBJ2-4
d_call: -
v_call: TRBV5-6
cdr3_aa: CASSLGREAKNIQYF
cdr3_nt: TGTGCCAGCAGCTTGGGGAGGGAAGCCAAAAACATTCAGTACTTC

clone_size: -
j_call: TRBJ2-1
d_call: TRBD2
v_call: TRBV2
cdr3_aa: CASSPRRTSGIWQEQFF
cdr3_nt: TGTGCCAGCAGCCCCCGCCGAACTAGCGGGATTTGGCAAGAGCAGTTCTTC

clone_size: -
j_call: TRBJ1-4
d_call: TRBD1
v_call: TRBV6-5
cdr3_aa: CASRKQGGTNEKLFF
cdr3_nt: TGTGCCAGCAGGAAACAGGGGGGAACTAATGAAAAACTGTTTTTT

clone_size: -
j_call: TRBJ1-2
d_call: -
v_call: TRBV30
cdr3_aa: CAWSPRGRVGYTF
cdr3_nt: TGTGCCTGGAGTCCGCGGGGGAGGGTTGGCTACACCTTC

clone_size: -
j_call: TRBJ2-1
d_call: TRBD2
v_call: TRBV11-2
cdr3_aa: CASSLATSGSGNEQFF
cdr3_nt: TGTGCCAGCAGCTTAGCGACTAGCGGGAGTGGAAATGAGCAGTTCTTC

clone_size: -
j_call: TRBJ2-1
d_call: -
v_call: TRBV5-1
cdr3_aa: CASRGSTGQGNYNEQFF
cdr3_nt: TGCGCCAGCAGGGGCTCCACAGGTCAAGGAAACTACAATGAGCAGTTCTTC

clone_size: few
j_call: TRBJ2-7
d_call: -
v_call: TRBV13
cdr3_aa: CASSLGAQGAYEQYF
cdr3_nt: TGTGCCAGCAGCTTAGGGGCCCAGGGCGCCTACGAGCAGTACTTC

clone_size: -
j_call: TRBJ2-7
d_call: -
v_call: TRBV4-1
cdr3_aa: CASSQSGESPYEQYF
cdr3_nt: TGCGCCAGCAGCCAATCGGGGGAGTCCCCCTACGAGCAGTACTTC

clone_size: -
j_call: TRBJ2-1
d_call: TRBD2
v_call: TRBV2
cdr3_aa: CASMAPAGGNEQFF
cdr3_nt: TGTGCCAGCATGGCCCCGGCGGGGGGCAATGAGCAGTTCTTC

clone_size: -
j_call: TRBJ2-7
d_call: -
v_call: TRBV4-1
cdr3_aa: CASSQDPLPPYEQYF
cdr3_nt: TGCGCCAGCAGCCAAGATCCTCTACCGCCCTACGAGCAGTACTTC

clone_size: -
j_call: TRBJ1-6
d_call: TRBD1
v_call: TRBV19
cdr3_aa: CASSNDRGRGTLHF
cdr3_nt: TGTGCCAGTAGTAACGACAGGGGCCGAGGGACCCTCCACTTT

clone_size: -
j_call: TRBJ1-3
d_call: TRBD1
v_call: TRBV9
cdr3_aa: CASSVQPGQSSGNTIYF
cdr3_nt: TGTGCCAGCAGCGTCCAACCGGGACAGAGCTCTGGAAACACCATATATTTT

clone_size: -
j_call: TRBJ1-6
d_call: TRBD1
v_call: TRBV30
cdr3_aa: CAWSPGQSSYNSPLHF
cdr3_nt: TGTGCCTGGAGTCCGGGACAGAGCTCCTATAATTCACCCCTCCACTTT

clone_size: -
j_call: TRBJ1-6
d_call: -
v_call: TRBV7-9
cdr3_aa: CASKARDYNSPLHF
cdr3_nt: TGTGCCAGCAAGGCCAGGGACTATAATTCACCCCTCCACTTT

clone_size: -
j_call: TRBJ1-4
d_call: -
v_call: TRBV28
cdr3_aa: CASRVLNEKLFF
cdr3_nt: TGTGCCAGCAGAGTACTTAATGAAAAACTGTTTTTT

clone_size: -
j_call: TRBJ2-3
d_call: TRBD2
v_call: TRBV27
cdr3_aa: CASSSASGRLTDTQYF
cdr3_nt: TGTGCCAGCAGTTCTGCTAGCGGGCGACTTACAGATACGCAGTATTTT

clone_size: -
j_call: TRBJ2-1
d_call: -
v_call: TRBV7-9
cdr3_aa: CATQDTSSYNEQFF
cdr3_nt: TGTGCCACCCAGGACACGAGCTCCTACAATGAGCAGTTCTTC

clone_size: few
j_call: TRBJ2-5
d_call: -
v_call: TRBV30
cdr3_aa: CAWRTGEETQYF
cdr3_nt: TGTGCCTGGAGAACCGGGGAGGAGACCCAGTACTTC

clone_size: -
j_call: TRBJ1-1
d_call: TRBD1
v_call: TRBV4-1
cdr3_aa: CASSQVAGGPEAFF
cdr3_nt: TGCGCCAGCAGCCAAGTGGCAGGGGGGCCTGAAGCTTTCTTT

clone_size: -
j_call: TRBJ2-3
d_call: TRBD2
v_call: TRBV6-5
cdr3_aa: CASSYSPAGGPDTQYF
cdr3_nt: TGTGCCAGCAGTTACTCCCCAGCGGGGGGGCCAGATACGCAGTATTTT

clone_size: -
j_call: TRBJ2-7
d_call: -
v_call: TRBV2
cdr3_aa: CASSVGLVSEQYF
cdr3_nt: TGTGCCAGCAGTGTAGGTCTAGTTAGCGAGCAGTACTTC